These 24 T cell receptor beta chains originate from one sample sequenced in a study of T cells in Graves' hyperthyroidism and ophthalmopathy (dated by TCRdb to between 2018 and 2021). The method was multiplex PCR. This sample was sequenced with an Illumina HiSeq 2000. Amplification of TCR beta CDR3 regions was carried out from RNA transcripts. The TCR CDR3 was subjected to a first round of RT-PCR using the HTBI primer set and the Qiagen OneStep RT-PCR kit. TCRdb handled the public reads itself, with Q25 trimming in fastp and clone calling in MiXCR, and kept productive beta chains. Under each unique CDR3 protein, matching rows form one entry showing the most common genes and DNA. The sample table lists 89,000 or so distinct CDR3 sequences, about 37% of them with a count of one. 10% of the sample comes from the top ten. The sequencing input was peripheral blood or thyroid tissue (not recorded which). The receptor set was obtained from a woman in her twenties or thirties with Graves' hyperthyroidism.

As for this clonotype: A read error may account for a junction end that differs from germline. The genes are TRBV7-9 and TRBJ2-2, with a weak D call TRBD2 (6 bases). The CDR3 runs to 16 residues. Germline CDR1 and CDR2: SEHNR and FQNEAQ (reference sequence). CDR3 region: CASSLGGGMSTGELVF. Here the CDR3 DNA reads TGTGCCAGCAGCTTAGGAGGAGGGATGAGCACCGGGGAGCTGGTTTTT.

This rearrangement joins TRBV29-1 to TRBJ1-2; 7 bases map to TRBD1. Germline V gives CDR1 SQVTM, CDR2 ANQGSEA. The CDR3 spans 11 residues. The ends lost 7 bases at V and 4 bases at J; junction bases unmatched: 3. CDR3 coding DNA: TGCAGCGGACAGGGCACCTATGGCTACACCTTC. It specifies CSGQGTYGYTF.

This clonotype was seen many times. This chain joins TRBV5-1 and TRBJ1-1, with D possibly matching TRBD1 (5 bases). Trimming removed 2 bases at V and 2 bases at J, with 19 bases between. This CDR3 has 17 residues. CDR1 SGHRS and CDR2 YFSETQ come from the germline V gene. This chain's CDR3 is CASSFIDFQGINTEAFF. DNA of the CDR3: TGCGCCAGCAGCTTCATAGACTTTCAGGGCATCAACACTGAAGCTTTCTTT.

The chain links TRBV2 to TRBJ1-2, with 10 bases fitting TRBD1. This CDR3 contains 13 residues. The junction had 3 bases not matched to a gene; V was cut back by 3 bases and J by 8 bases. CDR1 SNHLY and CDR2 FYNNEI come from the germline V gene. In DNA, the CDR3 is TGTGCCAGCAGTGAGACAGGGGGCGCGGGCTACACCTTC. It specifies CASSETGGAGYTF.

There are many counts of this clonotype. This rearrangement joins TRBV5-5 to TRBJ2-5, with D unclear. V dropped 1 base and J dropped 1 base, with 5 bases sitting between them. CDR1 and CDR2 from the germline V gene are SGHKS and YYEKEE (reference sequence). The CDR3 runs 13 residues. The CDR3 nucleotides are TGTGCCAGCAGCTTGCAAATCCAAGAGACCCAGTACTTC. It codes for CASSLQIQETQYF.

The table lists this clonotype with many counts. This rearrangement joins TRBV6-5 to TRBJ2-7; possible D gene TRBD2, 6 bases. Trimming removed 5 bases at V and 4 bases at J, with 24 bases between. CDR3 length equals 17 residues. Germline lookup yields CDR1 MNHEY and CDR2 SVGAGI. CDR3 residues: CASSEIVGGTWGYEQYF. The CDR3 DNA reads TGTGCCAGCAGTGAAATAGTTGGCGGGACTTGGGGGTACGAGCAGTACTTC.

This clonotype was counted at least ten times. This chain links TRBV28 with TRBJ1-5; unclear D gene. Germline-derived CDR1 and CDR2 are MDHEN and SYDVKM. The length of the CDR3 is 14 residues. Trimming removed 6 bases from V and 1 base from J, with 10 bases in between. As DNA, the CDR3 is TGTGCCAGCAGATGGACGGGGAGCAATCAGCCCCAGCATTTT. Amino acid sequence: CASRWTGSNQPQHF.

V gene TRBV18 combines with J gene TRBJ2-7; D is possibly TRBD1 (6 bases). This CDR3 is 13 amino acids long. Germline V gene sequence: CDR1 KGHSH, CDR2 LQKENI. V was clipped by 3 bases and J by 3 bases, with 9 bases between them. CDR3 sequence (DNA): TGTGCCAGCTCACCGACAGGTAACTACGAGCAGTACTTC. Its translation: CASSPTGNYEQYF.

Many counts were recorded for this clonotype. The V call is TRBV3-1, the J call TRBJ1-5, with D maybe TRBD1 (5 bases). CDR3 size: 17 residues. Germline CDR1 and CDR2: LGHDT and YNNKEL (reference sequence). The V gene lost 0 bases and the J gene lost 2 bases, with 14 bases spanning the gap. CDR3 sequence (DNA): TGTGCCAGCAGCCAAGACCTCCCGGGGGGAGGCAATCAGCCCCAGCATTTT. Encoded protein: CASSQDLPGGGNQPQHF.

This clonotype was recorded once. This chain links TRBV2 with TRBJ2-2; weak D call: TRBD2 (6 bases). The V gene lost 7 bases and the J gene lost 13 bases, with 10 bases spanning the gap. This CDR3 has 10 amino acids. Germline assignment: CDR1 SNHLY and CDR2 FYNNEI. CDR3 sequence: CASMGGVLFF. The CDR3 DNA reads as TGTGCCAGCATGGGAGGAGTGCTGTTTTTT. Variable domain in full (rest from reference TRBV2 and TRBJ2-2): EPEVTQTPSHQVTQMGQEVILRCVPISNHLYFYWYRQILGQKVEFLVSFYNNEISEKSEIFDDQFSVERPDGSNFTLKIRSTKLEDSAMYFCASMGGVLFFGEGSRLTVL.

This clonotype appeared many times. The J gene is TRBJ2-7, the V gene TRBV5-6; possible D gene TRBD2, 5 bases. V gave up 2 bases and J gave up 3 bases, with 15 bases separating them. The CDR3 consists of 15 residues. Per germline, CDR1 SGHDT and CDR2 YYEEEE. For the CDR3, the DNA is TGTGCCAGCAGCTTAAGAGCGGACCAATACTACGAGCAGTACTTC. This codes for CASSLRADQYYEQYF.

Notes on this clonotype: Relative to the germline gene, one junction end is altered; a read error may explain this. The chain combines TRBV20-1 with TRBJ2-5, with TRBD2 identical over 9 bases. Germline V gene sequence: CDR1 DFQATT, CDR2 SNEGSKA (reference sequence). There are 12 residues in the CDR3. CDR3: CSAQAGGEAQYF. CDR3 in DNA: TGCAGTGCCCAAGCGGGAGGAGAGGCCCAGTACTTC.

This clonotype was seen at least ten times. The chain has TRBV27 and TRBJ1-5; the D gene is possibly TRBD1 (6 bases). V lost 0 bases, J lost 9 bases, and 15 bases lay in between. The CDR3 totals 15 residues. The germline gives CDR1 MNHEY, CDR2 SMNVEV (reference sequence). CDR3 amino acids: CASSLSWQGHGPQHF. CDR3 coding DNA: TGTGCCAGCAGTTTATCGTGGCAGGGGCACGGGCCCCAGCATTTT.

This clonotype appeared many times. The rearrangement links TRBV7-9 to TRBJ1-1; D is unclear. This CDR3 region has 12 residues. Trimming removed 7 bases from V and 11 bases from J, with 17 bases in between. Germline-derived CDR1 and CDR2 are SEHNR and FQNEAQ (reference sequence). CDR3 in DNA: TGTGCCAGCATCGAAGGCTGGGGAGGTGCTTTCTTT. Protein product: CASIEGWGGAFF. The variable domain in full, completed from reference TRBV7-9 and TRBJ1-1, reads DTGVSQNPRHKITKRGQNVTFRCDPISEHNRLYWYRQTLGQGPEFLTYFQNEAQLEKSRLLSDRFSAERPKGSFSTLEIQRTEQGDSAMYLCASIEGWGGAFFGQGTRLTVV.

Concerning this clonotype itself: The limits of the CDR3 on the DNA are not certain, so only TCRdb's listed CDR3 is given. Here the CDR3 reads CASSREDRDIIYGCTF. This chain connects TRBV7-9 to TRBJ1-2; the table's D call, TRBD1, has no DNA check behind it. 16 amino acids form the CDR3, both terminal residues included. From germline, CDR1 is SEHNR and CDR2 FQNEAQ (reference sequence).

This clonotype has at least ten counts. An end of the junction does not agree with germline; a read error may underlie this. The chain recombines TRBV5-1 with TRBJ2-7, with 10 bases matching TRBD2. CDR1 is SGHRS and CDR2 is YFSETQ in the germline V gene. The CDR3 spans 15 residues. The CDR3 loop is CASTPLAGGIDEQCF. In DNA form, the CDR3 reads TGCGCCAGCACCCCGTTAGCGGGAGGTATCGACGAGCAGTGCTTC.

The CDR3 region is CASGAQRDQRLFF. The DNA of the CDR3 is TGTGCCAGCGGTGCTCAAAGAGATCAAAGACTGTTTTTT. The rearrangement links TRBV6-1 to TRBJ1-4, with no clear D. The germline V gene encodes CDR1 MNHNS and CDR2 SASEGT. CDR3 length: 13 amino acids. V lost 8 bases, J lost 13 bases, and 20 bases lay in between.

This clonotype has a count of ten or more. V and J are TRBV2 and TRBJ1-2; weak D call: TRBD1 (5 bases). V was pared by 1 base and J by 8 bases, with 8 bases between. Looked up from germline, CDR1 is SNHLY and CDR2 is FYNNEI. The CDR3 runs 12 residues. CDR3 loop: CASSEVEGGYTF. The CDR3 DNA reads TGTGCCAGCAGTGAAGTTGAGGGGGGCTACACCTTC.

The sample holds one count of this clonotype. The J gene is TRBJ1-5, the V gene TRBV2, with D hard to call. Germline CDR1 is SNHLY and CDR2 is FYNNEI. The CDR3 has 17 amino acids. Trimming left V 4 bases short and J 0 bases short, with 16 bases between. The CDR3 sequence: CASSASPVPYSNQPQHF. DNA of the CDR3: TGTGCCAGCAGTGCTAGTCCAGTCCCCTATAGCAATCAGCCCCAGCATTTT.

Points on this clonotype: Mismatch with germline at one junction end may stem from a read error. The chain uses TRBV6-6 and TRBJ2-2; TRBD2 might be the D (5 bases). This CDR3 has 14 amino acids. The germline V gene has CDR1 MNHNY and CDR2 SVGAGI (reference sequence). CDR3 region: CASSEYGNTGELSW. DNA of the CDR3: TGTGCCAGCAGTGAATACGGGAACACCGGGGAGCTGTCTTGG.

This chain connects TRBV4-1 to TRBJ2-7; 9 positions agree with TRBD2. The germline CDR1 and CDR2 sequences are MGHRA and YSYEKL. The CDR3 consists of 15 residues. V lost 0 bases, J lost 6 bases, and 6 bases stayed unmatched. The CDR3 sequence is CASSQEADSGSEQYF. The CDR3 region has the DNA TGCGCCAGCAGCCAAGAGGCAGATAGCGGGAGCGAGCAGTACTTC.

V is TRBV12-3 or TRBV12-4 and J is TRBJ2-7; 11 positions match TRBD2. CDR3 length equals 14 residues. V dropped 6 bases and J dropped 6; count of bases not matched to a gene: 7. The CDR3 region is CASRMTSGTREQYF. The CDR3 region has the DNA TGTGCCAGCAGGATGACTAGCGGGACACGCGAGCAGTACTTC.

For the CDR3, the DNA is TGCAGTGCTAAGGGTACTATCTACGAGCAGTACTTC. Protein: CSAKGTIYEQYF. This chain uses TRBV20-1 with TRBJ2-7; D ambiguous. The V and J ends lost 4 bases and 3 bases respectively, with 10 bases between them. Germline-derived CDR1 and CDR2 are DFQATT and SNEGSKA (reference sequence). The CDR3 covers 12 residues.

The genes are TRBV28 and TRBJ1-5, with D maybe TRBD1 (5 bases). Trimming stripped 3 bases from V and 4 bases from J, with 16 bases between. This CDR3 has 16 amino acids. Germline assignment: CDR1 MDHEN and CDR2 SYDVKM. This CDR3 is CASSFWAGTRNQPQHF. CDR3 DNA: TGTGCCAGCAGTTTTTGGGCAGGGACTAGGAATCAGCCCCAGCATTTT.